This entry lists 11 T cell receptor beta chains sequenced from one sample in a study of PD-1 blockade in classical Hodgkin lymphoma. The data were produced by immunoSEQ multiplex PCR, yet TCRdb's version contains in-frame clones alone and is incomplete. The repertoire holds 70,000 or so clones, with 71% as singletons. All trial patients relapsed after autologous stem cell transplantation. This material consisted of peripheral blood mononuclear cells (PBMCs), taken before the second cycle of nivolumab. All receptors come from a human donor with classical Hodgkin lymphoma.

This clone was observed once. V and J are TRBV5-1 and TRBJ2-7; 14 nucleotides agree with TRBD2. CDR3 size: 16 residues. The junction had 3 bases not matched to a gene; V was cut back by 4 bases and J by 0 bases. The germline gives CDR1 SGHRS, CDR2 YFSETQ. In DNA form, the CDR3 reads TGCGCCAGCAGCATAGGGACTAGCGGGAGCTCCTACGAGCAGTACTTC. Protein sequence: CASSIGTSGSSYEQYF.

The CDR3: CASSSGLAPYTDTQYF. The CDR3 region has the DNA TGTGCCAGCAGCTCGGGACTAGCCCCCTACACAGATACGCAGTATTTT. V and J are TRBV11-2 and TRBJ2-3; 9 positions agree with TRBD2. This CDR3 is built from 16 residues. V trimming: 4 bases; J trimming: 2 bases; junction bases outside the gene matches: 7. Germline CDR1 is SGHAT and CDR2 is FQNNGV.

This clone was counted once. V usage is TRBV28 and J usage is TRBJ1-3, with D possibly TRBD1 on 6 matching bases. V lost 6 bases, J lost 11 bases, and 11 bases lay in between. The CDR3 is 11 residues long. Germline-derived CDR1 and CDR2 are MDHEN and SYDVKM. The CDR3 DNA is TGTGCCAGCAGATACAGGGCATCCATATATTTT. This sequence encodes CASRYRASIYF.

The chain uses TRBV19 and TRBJ1-2; 7 positions agree with TRBD1. The CDR3 covers 13 residues. CDR1 LNHDA and CDR2 SQIVND come from the germline V gene (reference sequence). With 9 bases clipped from V and 7 bases from J, the junction kept 11 bases outside the gene matches. The chain's CDR3 is CASRGEGASGYTF. CDR3 coding DNA: TGTGCCAGCAGGGGGGAGGGGGCTTCTGGCTACACCTTC.

This chain connects TRBV4-1 to TRBJ1-5, with TRBD1 identical over 7 bases. V was clipped by 2 bases and J by 5 bases; unmatched bases: 9. There are 16 residues in the CDR3. CDR1 and CDR2 from the germline V gene are MGHRA and YSYEKL. CDR3: CASSQFTTGTDQPQHF. CDR3 coding DNA: TGCGCCAGCAGCCAATTTACGACAGGGACTGATCAGCCCCAGCATTTT.

The chain recombines TRBV11-2 with TRBJ2-3; 7 bases map to TRBD1. The CDR3 extends over 14 amino acids. J lost 6 bases, V lost 5 bases, and 8 bases had no gene match. Looked up from germline, CDR1 is SGHAT and CDR2 is FQNNGV. The CDR3 protein is CASSRKQGWDTQYF. DNA of the CDR3: TGTGCCAGCAGCCGTAAACAGGGGTGGGATACGCAGTATTTT.

This clone was counted only a few times. V and J are TRBV28 and TRBJ2-2, with D tentatively TRBD1 or TRBD2 (7 bases each). V was cut by 5 bases and J by 4 bases, with 14 bases left in between. Germline V gene data show CDR1 as MDHEN and CDR2 as SYDVKM. CDR3 length equals 15 residues. This chain's CDR3 is CASSGGDRSTGELFF. CDR3 DNA sequence: TGTGCCAGCAGTGGGGGGGACAGAAGCACCGGGGAGCTGTTTTTT. The variable domain in full, with the rest retrieved from reference TRBV28 and TRBJ2-2, is DVKVTQSSRYLVKRTGEKVFLECVQDMDHENMFWYRQDPGLGLRLIYFSYDVKMKEKGDIPEGYSVSREKKERFSLILESASTNQTSMYLCASSGGDRSTGELFFGEGSRLTVL.

This clone showed up many times. The gene calls are TRBV11-3 and TRBJ1-2; D remains ambiguous. Trimming pared 4 bases from V and 8 bases from J, leaving 11 bases between. Per germline, CDR1 SGHNT and CDR2 YENEEA. This CDR3 spans 12 amino acids. The CDR3 DNA reads as TGTGCCAGCAGCTCCAGGTCTTGGGGCTACACCTTC. Translating it yields CASSSRSWGYTF.

The rearrangement uses TRBV29-1 and TRBJ1-2; 9 nucleotides line up with TRBD1. CDR1 and CDR2 (germline): SQVTM, ANQGSEA. The CDR3 contains 14 residues. V dropped 5 bases and J dropped 5; count of bases not matched to a gene: 9. CDR3: CSVLGIGTGYGYTF. CDR3 bases: TGCAGCGTTTTGGGCATCGGGACAGGGTATGGCTACACCTTC. The variable domain in full, with the rest retrieved from reference TRBV29-1 and TRBJ1-2, is SAVISQKPSRDICQRGTSLTIQCQVDSQVTMMFWYRQQPGQSLTLIATANQGSEATYESGFVIDKFPISRPNLTFSTLTVSNMSPEDSSIYLCSVLGIGTGYGYTFGSGTRLTVV.

This chain connects TRBV7-9 to TRBJ1-2; D remains unclear. CDR1 SEHNR and CDR2 FQNEAQ come from the germline V gene (reference sequence). V was shortened by 5 bases and J by 4 bases, with 11 bases between the two germline ends. This CDR3 has 13 amino acids. The CDR3 nucleotides are TGTGCCAGCAGCATGCTCCGCGGCTATGGCTACACCTTC. Its protein is CASSMLRGYGYTF.

The CDR3 protein is CASSVGGEQYF. The CDR3 DNA is TGTGCCAGCAGCGTAGGAGGGGAGCAGTACTTC. This chain uses TRBV9 with TRBJ2-7; D is perhaps TRBD2 (5 bases). The CDR3 has 11 residues. Germline CDR1 SGDLS, CDR2 YYNGEE. V was shortened by 0 bases and J by 7 bases, with 5 bases between the two germline ends. The entire variable domain, with the rest obtained from reference TRBV9 and TRBJ2-7, is as follows: DSGVTQTPKHLITATGQRVTLRCSPRSGDLSVYWYQQSLDQGLQFLIQYYNGEERAKGNILERFSAQQFPDLHSELNLSSLELGDSALYFCASSVGGEQYFGPGTRLTVT.